This record looks at one T cell receptor (beta chain) sequence and its context. Its recognized antigen is unknown. The input lacks base qualities; no much larger clone sits a single base away. Library generation was performed with the immunoSEQ multiplex PCR assay. Sourced from immuneACCESS, this table was stored by TCRdb with only in-frame sequences that have V and J called. A share of the clones is absent; for the studies checked, an unresolved V gene accounts for under half, and the remainder has no known explanation. The sample has about 18,000 clones on record, over 70% of them singletons. About 1.5% of the sample belongs to the ten largest clones. The data were obtained in a study of PD-1 blockade in mismatch repair-deficient tumors (dated by TCRdb to 2016 to 2017). Background for the entire study: The trial enrolled fewer than 90 consecutive patients with over 10 mismatch repair-deficient cancer types between late 2013 and 2016, all previously treated and progressing. Tumor-associated T cell clones in the peripheral blood of patients responding to PD-1 blockade were tracked using deep sequencing of TCR CDR3 regions. Paper-wide results and their limitations: Tumor-resident clones, often undetectable in blood before treatment, expanded rapidly after pembrolizumab and then contracted, generally before radiologic responses.

Mismatch repair deficiency in every enrolled patient was established by polymerase chain reaction or immunohistochemistry. A few patients who responded to pembrolizumab therapy underwent TCR sequencing. The phase II trial prospectively evaluated PD-1 blockade with pembrolizumab in advanced mismatch repair-deficient cancers, independent of tissue of origin. Peripheral blood T cell samples were collected serially, before PD-1 blockade began and at several time points afterward. Blood sampling time points were reported as weeks after the first dose of pembrolizumab. Sequencing used PBMCs, obtained less than 25 weeks after starting pembrolizumab. This TCR came from an adult with mismatch repair-deficient cancer.

CDR3 protein: CASSLRDRTGELFF. The nucleotide sequence reads as follows: TGCGCCAGCAGCTTGCGGGATCGCACCGGGGAGCTGTTTTTT. The rearrangement joined TRBV5-1 to TRBJ2-2; TRBD2 is a possible D gene, resting on 5 matching bases. Sequences SGHRS (CDR1) and YFSETQ (CDR2) are obtained from the germline V gene. V drops 1 base and J drops 4 bases, leaving 8 bases in between. Its CDR3 holds 14 amino acids, cysteine through phenylalanine. The DNA shown is the 42-base CDR3, in frame from base 1.